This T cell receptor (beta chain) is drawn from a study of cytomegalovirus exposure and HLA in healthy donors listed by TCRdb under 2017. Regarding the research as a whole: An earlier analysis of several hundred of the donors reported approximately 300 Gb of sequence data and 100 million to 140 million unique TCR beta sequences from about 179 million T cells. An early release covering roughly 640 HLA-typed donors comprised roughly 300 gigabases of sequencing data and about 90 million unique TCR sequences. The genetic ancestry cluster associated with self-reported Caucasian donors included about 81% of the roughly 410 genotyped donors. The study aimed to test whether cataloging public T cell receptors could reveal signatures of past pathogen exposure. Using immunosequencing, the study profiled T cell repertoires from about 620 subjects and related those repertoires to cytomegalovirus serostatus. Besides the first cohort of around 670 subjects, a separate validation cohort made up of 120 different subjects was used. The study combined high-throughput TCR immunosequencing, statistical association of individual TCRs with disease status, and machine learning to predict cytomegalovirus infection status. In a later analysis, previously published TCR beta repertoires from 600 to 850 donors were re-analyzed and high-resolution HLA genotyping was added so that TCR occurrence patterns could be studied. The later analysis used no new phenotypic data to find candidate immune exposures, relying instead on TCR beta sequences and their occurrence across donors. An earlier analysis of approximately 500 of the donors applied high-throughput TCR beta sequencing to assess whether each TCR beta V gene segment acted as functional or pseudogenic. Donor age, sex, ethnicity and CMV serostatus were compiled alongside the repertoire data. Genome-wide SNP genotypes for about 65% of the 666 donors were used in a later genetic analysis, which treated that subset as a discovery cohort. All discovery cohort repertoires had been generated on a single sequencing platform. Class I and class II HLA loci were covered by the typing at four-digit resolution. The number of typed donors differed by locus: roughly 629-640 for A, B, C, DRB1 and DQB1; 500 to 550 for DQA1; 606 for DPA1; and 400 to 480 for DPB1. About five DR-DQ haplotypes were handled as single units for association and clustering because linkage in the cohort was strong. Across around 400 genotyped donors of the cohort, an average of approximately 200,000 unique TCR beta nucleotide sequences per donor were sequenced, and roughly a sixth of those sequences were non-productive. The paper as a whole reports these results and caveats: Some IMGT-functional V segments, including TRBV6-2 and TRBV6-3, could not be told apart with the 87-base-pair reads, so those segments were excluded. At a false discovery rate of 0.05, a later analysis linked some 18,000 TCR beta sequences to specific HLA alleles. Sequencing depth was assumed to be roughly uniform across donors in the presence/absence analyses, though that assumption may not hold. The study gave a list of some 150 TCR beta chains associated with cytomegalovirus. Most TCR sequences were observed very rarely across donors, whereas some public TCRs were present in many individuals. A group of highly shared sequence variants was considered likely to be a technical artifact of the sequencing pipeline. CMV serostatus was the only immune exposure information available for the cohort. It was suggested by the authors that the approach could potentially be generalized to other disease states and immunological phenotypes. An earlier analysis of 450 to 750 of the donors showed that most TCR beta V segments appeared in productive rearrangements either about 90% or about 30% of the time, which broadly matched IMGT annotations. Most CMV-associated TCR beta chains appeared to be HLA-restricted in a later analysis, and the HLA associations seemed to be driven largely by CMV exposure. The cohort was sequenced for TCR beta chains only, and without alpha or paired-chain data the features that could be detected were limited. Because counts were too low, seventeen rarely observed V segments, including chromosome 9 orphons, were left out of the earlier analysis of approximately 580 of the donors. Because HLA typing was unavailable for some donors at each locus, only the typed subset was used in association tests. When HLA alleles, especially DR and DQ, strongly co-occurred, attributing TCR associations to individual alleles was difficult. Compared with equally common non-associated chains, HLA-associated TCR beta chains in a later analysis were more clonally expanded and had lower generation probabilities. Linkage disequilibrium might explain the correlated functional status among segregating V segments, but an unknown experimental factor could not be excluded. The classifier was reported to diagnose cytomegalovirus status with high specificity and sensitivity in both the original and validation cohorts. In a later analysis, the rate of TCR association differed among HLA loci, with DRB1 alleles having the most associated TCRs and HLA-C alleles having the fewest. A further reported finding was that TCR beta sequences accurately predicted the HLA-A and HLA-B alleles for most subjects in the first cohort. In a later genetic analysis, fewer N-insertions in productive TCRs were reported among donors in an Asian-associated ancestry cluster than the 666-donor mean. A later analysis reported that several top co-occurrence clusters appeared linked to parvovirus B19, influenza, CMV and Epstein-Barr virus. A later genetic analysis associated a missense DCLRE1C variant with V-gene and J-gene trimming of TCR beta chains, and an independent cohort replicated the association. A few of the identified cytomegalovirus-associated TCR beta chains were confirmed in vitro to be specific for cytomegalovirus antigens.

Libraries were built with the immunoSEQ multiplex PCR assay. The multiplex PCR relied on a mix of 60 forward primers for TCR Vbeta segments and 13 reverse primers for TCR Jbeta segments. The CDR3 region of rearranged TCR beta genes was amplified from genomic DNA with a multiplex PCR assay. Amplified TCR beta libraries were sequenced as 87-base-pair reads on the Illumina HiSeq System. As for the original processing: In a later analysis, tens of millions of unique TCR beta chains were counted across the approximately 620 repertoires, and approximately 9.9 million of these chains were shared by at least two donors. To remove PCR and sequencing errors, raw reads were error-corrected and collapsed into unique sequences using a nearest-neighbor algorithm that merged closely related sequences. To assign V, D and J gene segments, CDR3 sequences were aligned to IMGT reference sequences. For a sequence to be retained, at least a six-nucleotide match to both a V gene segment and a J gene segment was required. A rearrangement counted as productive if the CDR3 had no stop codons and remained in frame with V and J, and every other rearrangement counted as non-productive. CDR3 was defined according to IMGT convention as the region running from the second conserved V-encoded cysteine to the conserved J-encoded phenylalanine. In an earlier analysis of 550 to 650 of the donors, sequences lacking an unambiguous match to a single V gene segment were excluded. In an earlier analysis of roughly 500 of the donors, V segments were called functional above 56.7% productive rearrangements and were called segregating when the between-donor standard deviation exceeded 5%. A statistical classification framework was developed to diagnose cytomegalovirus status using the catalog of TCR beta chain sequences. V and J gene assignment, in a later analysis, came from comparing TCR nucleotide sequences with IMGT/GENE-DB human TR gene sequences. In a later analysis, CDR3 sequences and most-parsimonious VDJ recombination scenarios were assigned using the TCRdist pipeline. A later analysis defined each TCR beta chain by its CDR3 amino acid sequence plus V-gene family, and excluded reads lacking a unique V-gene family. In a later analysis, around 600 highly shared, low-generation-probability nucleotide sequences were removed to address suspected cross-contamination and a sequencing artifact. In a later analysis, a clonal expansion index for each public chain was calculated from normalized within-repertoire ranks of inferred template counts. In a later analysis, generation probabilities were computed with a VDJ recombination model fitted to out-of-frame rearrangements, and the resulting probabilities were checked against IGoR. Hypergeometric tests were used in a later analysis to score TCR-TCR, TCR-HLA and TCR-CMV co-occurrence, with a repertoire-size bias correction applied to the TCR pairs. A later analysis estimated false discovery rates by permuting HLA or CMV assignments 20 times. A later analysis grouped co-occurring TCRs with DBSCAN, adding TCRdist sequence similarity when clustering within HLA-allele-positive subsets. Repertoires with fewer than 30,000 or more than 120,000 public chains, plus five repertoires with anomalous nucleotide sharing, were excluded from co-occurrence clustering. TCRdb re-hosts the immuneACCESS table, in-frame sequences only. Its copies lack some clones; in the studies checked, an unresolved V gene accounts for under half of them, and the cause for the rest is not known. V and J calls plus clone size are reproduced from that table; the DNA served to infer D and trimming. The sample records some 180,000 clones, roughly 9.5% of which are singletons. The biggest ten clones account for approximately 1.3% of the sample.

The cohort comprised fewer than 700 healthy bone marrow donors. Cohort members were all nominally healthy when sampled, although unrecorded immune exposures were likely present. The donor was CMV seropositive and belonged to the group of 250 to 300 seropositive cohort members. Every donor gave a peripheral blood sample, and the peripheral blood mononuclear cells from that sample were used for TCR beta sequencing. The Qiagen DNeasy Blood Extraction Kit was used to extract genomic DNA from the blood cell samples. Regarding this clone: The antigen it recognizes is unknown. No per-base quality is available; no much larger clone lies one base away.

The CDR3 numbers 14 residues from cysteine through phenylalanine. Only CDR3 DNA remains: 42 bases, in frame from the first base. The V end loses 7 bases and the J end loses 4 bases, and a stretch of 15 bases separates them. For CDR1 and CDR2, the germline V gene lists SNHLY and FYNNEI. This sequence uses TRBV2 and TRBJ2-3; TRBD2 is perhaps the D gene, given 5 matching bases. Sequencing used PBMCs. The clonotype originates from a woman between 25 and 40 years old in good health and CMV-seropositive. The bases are TGTGCCAGCAAACCTTGGGGAGACGCAGATACGCAGTATTTT. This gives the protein CASKPWGDADTQYF.